Here is one T cell receptor (beta chain) with its context. One entry per CDR3 protein, called by TCRdb with MiXCR from the 5' RACE reads. The table shows hundreds of thousands of distinct CDR3 sequences, with 21% occurring only once. The sample belongs to a study of identical twins. Germline-derived CDR1 and CDR2 are ENHRY and SYGVKD. This CDR3 has 16 residues. V lost 6 bases to trimming and J lost 5 bases; unmatched junction nucleotides: 10. A further study also used this sample, focusing on T cells expressing NK-cell markers. This second study notes: Similarly, these clonotypes led the CD3+CD56-NKG2C+ fraction as well in a handful of donors.

The rearrangement joins TRBV10-3 to TRBJ2-7; TRBD2 matches 13 bases. The specimen was PBMCs. This sequence originates from a woman between 18 and 30 years old in good health. The CDR3 reads CAIRGLAGDGTHEQYF. CDR3 bases: TGTGCCATCAGAGGACTAGCGGGAGATGGTACCCACGAGCAGTACTTC.